This T cell receptor (beta chain) was recovered during a study of blood T cell repertoires in COVID-19. Study as a whole: Sites in the United States, Italy and Spain provided acute and convalescent COVID-19 samples.

Cohorts were based on clinical histories the participants reported. Recovery among Cohort 3 donors was established by two negative PCRs, clearance, or symptom resolution. In the original workflow: Counts of nucleated cells, estimated from reference gene primer amplification, were obtained. The assay was immunoSEQ multiplex PCR, and TCRdb's table has in-frame clones only and misses some. The V and J calls and clone size come from that table; D and trimming were worked out from the DNA. The sample gives hundreds of thousands of clones, roughly 83% of which show up once; around 2.1% is in the top ten. V shed 6 bases and J shed 1 base, with 12 bases lying between them. This CDR3 region has 14 residues. The V gene's germline CDR1 is LGHDT and CDR2 YNNKEL (reference sequence).

This chain connects TRBV3-1 (or the pseudogene TRBV3-2) to TRBJ2-5; D might be TRBD2 (6 bases). This clonotype was obtained from a woman between 45 and 65 years old who had recovered from COVID-19. Input material: PBMCs or T cells enriched from blood (not recorded which). The CDR3 sequence: CASSPGVSQETQYF. The DNA for the CDR3 is TGTGCCAGCAGTCCGGGAGTTTCCCAAGAGACCCAGTACTTC.